This T cell receptor (beta chain) was identified during a study of T cell repertoires in aging, cancer and after chemotherapy. General observations from the study: Age-matched healthy donors had significantly more diverse, less clonal blood TCR repertoires than untreated cancer patients.

In its sample, this clonotype is medium-sized. Its target is unknown. CDR3 length: 13 amino acids. CDR1 is SGHTA and CDR2 is FQGNSA in the germline V gene. The V end lost 5 bases, the J end lost 5 bases, and 11 bases lay between the germline ends. Multiplex touch-down PCR with TRB-A/B primers amplified rearranged V-D-J TRB sequences. TCRdb redid the calling of the multiplex PCR reads with MiXCR, one entry per CDR3 protein. The data show about 10,000 distinct CDR3 sequences, under 30% seen once. Peripheral blood genomic DNA, not sorted cells or RNA, was the template. The clonotype originates from a human donor in good health. Input material: blood. The rearrangement joins TRBV7-2 to TRBJ2-3, with D hard to call. CDR3 amino acids: CASSQTGKDTQYF. The CDR3 DNA sequence: TGTGCCAGCAGCCAAACTGGGAAAGATACGCAGTATTTT.